This is a list of T cell receptor beta chains from one sample in a study of regulatory T cells in long-lasting Graves disease. TCRdb processed the multiplex PCR reads anew with MiXCR; each CDR3 protein has one entry. Of 350,000 to 450,000 distinct CDR3 sequences listed, 20% to 25% are singletons. This specimen consisted of peripheral blood mononuclear cells (PBMCs), obtained when the disease was refractory, from a patient treated with antithyroid drugs. These receptor sequences come from a female donor with Graves disease. Each CDR3 is given with its conserved first and last residue. Fields, in order: D gene, J gene, V gene, clone size, CDR3 length, CDR3 protein, CDR3 DNA. The D gene is left open where the match is weak. Clone size is stated in some rows and not others, as once, few, many or a class when expanded.

NA,TRBJ2-5,TRBV28,few,14,CASSLSLGGETQYF,TGTGCCAGCAGTTTATCTCTGGGCGGGGAGACCCAGTACTTC
NA,TRBJ2-7,TRBV3-1,NA,13,CASSLFLYYEQYF,TGTGCCAGCAGCCTGTTCCTGTACTACGAGCAGTACTTC
TRBD2,TRBJ2-7,TRBV7-2,NA,15,CASSPPSGATYEQYF,TGTGCCAGCAGCCCTCCTAGCGGAGCTACCTACGAGCAGTACTTC
NA,TRBJ2-7,TRBV28,many,13,CASSQAPSYEQYF,TGTGCCAGCAGCCAAGCTCCGTCGTACGAGCAGTACTTC
TRBD1,TRBJ1-5,TRBV2,many,15,CASSVGTAYNQPQHF,TGTGCCAGCAGCGTAGGGACAGCATACAATCAGCCCCAGCATTTT
TRBD1,TRBJ1-6,TRBV20-1,NA,17,CSARASLRTGENSPLHF,TGCAGTGCTAGAGCTTCCTTAAGGACAGGGGAAAATTCACCCCTCCACTTT
TRBD2,TRBJ2-7,TRBV10-2,NA,15,CASSLSGLARGEQYF,TGCGCCAGCAGTCTCTCGGGACTAGCACGTGGCGAGCAGTACTTC
NA,TRBJ1-6,TRBV7-2,few,12,CASSLTPSPLHF,TGTGCCAGCAGCTTAACCCCTTCACCCCTCCACTTT
NA,TRBJ1-1,TRBV4-1,NA,13,CASRRGASTEAFF,TGCGCCAGCCGGAGGGGGGCCAGTACTGAAGCTTTCTTT
NA,TRBJ2-7,TRBV7-2,many,16,CASSLALGGRSYEQYF,TGTGCCAGCAGCTTAGCGCTCGGGGGACGCTCCTACGAGCAGTACTTC
NA,TRBJ2-5,TRBV29-1,many,13,CSVEEGGFATQYF,TGCAGCGTTGAAGAGGGCGGGTTTGCCACCCAGTACTTC
NA,TRBJ1-5,TRBV11-2,many,15,CASRPSPPDPQPQHF,TGTGCCAGCAGACCCTCCCCCCCAGATCCTCAGCCCCAGCATTTT
NA,TRBJ2-2,TRBV9,NA,13,CASSVGHTGELFF,TGTGCCAGCAGCGTAGGACACACCGGGGAGCTGTTTTTT
NA,TRBJ1-1,TRBV7-8,many,16,CASSLEAGRTNTEAFF,TGTGCCAGCAGCTTAGAGGCGGGCAGGACTAACACTGAAGCTTTCTTT
NA,TRBJ2-5,TRBV12-3/TRBV12-4,many,14,CASSLLQGGETQYF,TGTGCCAGCAGCCTACTCCAGGGCGGGGAGACCCAGTACTTC
TRBD1,TRBJ2-7,TRBV28,many,14,CASSPTGQGASCGF,TGTGCCAGCAGCCCCACGGGACAGGGGGCGAGTTGTGGCTTC
NA,TRBJ2-7,TRBV11-2,many,16,CASSSPWTLYSYEQYF,TGTGCCAGCAGCTCCCCTTGGACCCTTTACTCCTACGAGCAGTACTTC
NA,TRBJ1-6,TRBV5-1,NA,18,CASSRDGGGSSYNSPLHF,TGCGCCAGCAGCAGAGACGGAGGGGGAAGCTCCTATAATTCACCCCTCCACTTT
TRBD1,TRBJ2-5,TRBV7-9,few,14,CASSKDREKETQYF,TGTGCCAGCAGCAAGGACAGGGAAAAAGAGACCCAGTACTTC
NA,TRBJ2-5,TRBV7-2,NA,16,CASSLIWGVEGETQYF,TGTGCCAGCAGCTTAATTTGGGGTGTGGAGGGAGAGACCCAGTACTTC
NA,TRBJ1-4,TRBV28,many,14,CASSVGGPREKLFF,TGTGCCAGCAGCGTCGGGGGCCCCAGAGAAAAACTGTTTTTT
NA,TRBJ2-6,TRBV7-3,many,14,CASRLNSGANVLTF,TGTGCCAGCCGACTGAACTCTGGGGCCAACGTCCTGACTTTC
NA,TRBJ1-1,TRBV6-1,many,15,CASSLDGNMNTEAFF,TGTGCCAGCAGTCTTGATGGGAACATGAACACTGAAGCTTTCTTT
NA,TRBJ2-7,TRBV6-1,NA,12,CASKDFSYEQYF,TGTGCCAGCAAGGATTTCTCCTACGAGCAGTACTTC
NA,TRBJ2-6,TRBV12-3/TRBV12-4,few,13,CASRYSGANVLTF,TGTGCCAGCCGATACTCTGGGGCCAACGTCCTGACTTTC
NA,TRBJ1-3,TRBV12-3/TRBV12-4,few,13,CASRPSSGNTIYF,TGTGCCAGCAGACCTAGCTCTGGAAACACCATATATTTT
NA,TRBJ2-5,TRBV12-3/TRBV12-4,many,16,CASSLASFRAQETQYF,TGTGCCAGCAGTTTAGCCTCCTTCCGTGCTCAAGAGACCCAGTACTTC
NA,TRBJ1-5,TRBV12-3/TRBV12-4,many,13,CASRFSRNQPQHF,TGTGCCAGCCGGTTTAGTCGCAATCAGCCCCAGCATTTT